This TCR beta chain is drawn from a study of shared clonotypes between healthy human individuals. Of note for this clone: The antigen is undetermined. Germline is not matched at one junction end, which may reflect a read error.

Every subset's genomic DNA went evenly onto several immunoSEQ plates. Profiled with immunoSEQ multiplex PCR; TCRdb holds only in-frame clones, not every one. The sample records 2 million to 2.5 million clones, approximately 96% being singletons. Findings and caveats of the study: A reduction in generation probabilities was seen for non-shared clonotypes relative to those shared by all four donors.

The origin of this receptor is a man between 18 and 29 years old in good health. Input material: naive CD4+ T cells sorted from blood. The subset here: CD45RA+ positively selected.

CDR3 sequence: CASSFGLAMINEQFF. The CDR3, as DNA: TGTGCTAGCAGCTTCGGACTAGCGATGATAAATGAGCAGTTCTTC. The chain couples TRBV7-7 to TRBJ2-1, with 9 bases fitting TRBD2. Germline CDR1 and CDR2: SSHAT and FNYEAQ (reference sequence). CDR3 size: 15 residues.